Below are 32 T cell receptor beta chains sequenced from a single sample in a study of cytomegalovirus exposure and HLA in healthy donors. Use of 60 Vbeta and 13 Jbeta primers characterized the PCR. Sequenced by immunoSEQ multiplex PCR; TCRdb stores in-frame clones only, minus some. The sample comprises roughly 190,000 clones, 55% to 65% of which are singletons, and 2.5% to 3% rests with the top ten. The source material was PBMCs. Receptors were obtained from a man aged 40-49 years in good health and CMV-seronegative.

In this sample, this clone turned up once. This chain links TRBV2 with TRBJ1-6; 8 bases match TRBD1. Per germline, CDR1 SNHLY and CDR2 FYNNEI. Trimming at V came to 4 bases and at J to 10 bases, leaving 12 bases not matched to a gene. This CDR3 has 16 amino acids. CDR3 sequence reads: CASSVSRGQGTSPLHF. The CDR3 nucleotides are TGTGCCAGCAGTGTAAGCCGCGGACAGGGTACCTCACCCCTCCACTTT. Full variable domain (remainder filled in from reference TRBV2 and TRBJ1-6): EPEVTQTPSHQVTQMGQEVILRCVPISNHLYFYWYRQILGQKVEFLVSFYNNEISEKSEIFDDQFSVERPDGSNFTLKIRSTKLEDSAMYFCASSVSRGQGTSPLHFGNGTRLTVT.

The chain joins TRBV21-1 to TRBJ2-7; the D segment call TRBD1 is taken from the table without a DNA check. TRBV21-1 is marked as a pseudogene. The CDR3 covers 16 residues. CDR3: CASSPGSAPHLYEQYF. CDR3 coding DNA: TGTGCCAGCAGCCCAGGGTCTGCGCCACATCTCTACGAGCAGTACTTC.

The chain carries TRBV7-2 and TRBJ2-1; TRBD2 matches 11 bases. Germline V CDR1 and CDR2: SGHTA, FQGNSA. Trimming took 5 bases from V and 7 from J; bases not matched to a gene: 7. CDR3 length: 15 residues. CDR3 loop: CASSLTSGGQNEQFF. In nucleotides, the CDR3 is TGTGCCAGCAGCCTTACTAGCGGGGGCCAAAATGAGCAGTTCTTC.

The chain employs TRBV30 and TRBJ1-1, with D perhaps TRBD1 (5 bases). There are 12 residues in the CDR3. Trimming shortened V by 8 bases and J by 1 base, and 11 bases separated the two germline ends. Germline values: CDR1 GTSNPN, CDR2 SVGIG (reference sequence). The CDR3 reads CALRQQNTEAFF. CDR3 nucleotide sequence: TGTGCCCTCCGACAGCAGAACACTGAAGCTTTCTTT. The full variable domain, completed using reference TRBV30 and TRBJ1-1, is SQTIHQWPATLVQPVGSPLSLECTVEGTSNPNLYWYRQAAGRGLQLLFYSVGIGQISSEVPQNLSASRPQDRQFILSSKKLLLSDSGFYLCALRQQNTEAFFGQGTRLTVV.

The chain employs TRBV19 and TRBJ2-3, with D perhaps TRBD2 (6 bases). The V end was cut by 6 bases, the J end by 5 bases, with 21 bases between. This CDR3 spans 16 amino acids. Germline values: CDR1 LNHDA, CDR2 SQIVND (reference sequence). The DNA of the CDR3 is TGTGCCAGTAGCCCTGATAGGGCAGGAGGGTTAGATACGCAGTATTTT. It specifies CASSPDRAGGLDTQYF.

V and J are TRBV2 and TRBJ2-2; D perhaps matches TRBD1 (6 bases). Germline values: CDR1 SNHLY, CDR2 FYNNEI. The CDR3 totals 14 residues. Trimming pared 5 bases from V and 1 base from J, leaving 8 bases between. The DNA for the CDR3 is TGTGCCAGCAGTACGACAGGGAACACCGGGGAGCTGTTTTTT. The encoded protein is CASSTTGNTGELFF.

The CDR3 here is CASSQGGPFSGNQPQHF. CDR3 bases: TGCGCCAGCAGCCAAGGGGGCCCATTTTCTGGCAATCAGCCCCAGCATTTT. The chain has TRBV4-1 and TRBJ1-5, with D tentatively TRBD1 (5 bases). Trimming removed 1 base from V and 2 bases from J, with 15 bases in between. The CDR3 is 17 residues long. Looked up from germline, CDR1 is MGHRA and CDR2 is YSYEKL.

This clone was seen only once. This rearrangement joins TRBV5-1 to TRBJ2-5, with 7 bases lining up with TRBD1. The CDR3 runs 15 residues. Germline V gives CDR1 SGHRS, CDR2 YFSETQ. Trimming took 4 bases from V and 0 from J; bases not matched to a gene: 6. In DNA, the CDR3 is TGCGCCAGCAGCCAGGACAGGAGGTACCAAGAGACCCAGTACTTC. It codes for CASSQDRRYQETQYF.

This chain joins TRBV19 and TRBJ2-1, with a weak D call TRBD2 (6 bases). The germline gives CDR1 LNHDA, CDR2 SQIVND (reference sequence). Trimming removed 5 bases at V and 6 bases at J, with 20 bases between. The CDR3 is made up of 16 amino acids. The CDR3 region is CASSSLGGGRINEQFF. In DNA, the CDR3 is TGTGCCAGTAGTTCCCTCGGTGGAGGGCGGATCAATGAGCAGTTCTTC.

The rearrangement links TRBV6-6 to TRBJ2-1; no clear D gene. The CDR3 consists of 11 residues. Trimming took off 7 bases at V and 4 bases at J, with 5 bases between the two ends. The V gene's germline CDR1 is MNHNY and CDR2 SVGAGI (reference sequence). The DNA of the CDR3 is TGTGCCAGCACTAGTTACAATGAGCAGTTCTTC. It specifies CASTSYNEQFF.

The rearrangement links TRBV7-6 to TRBJ2-3, with 7 bases that match TRBD2. Per the germline V gene, CDR1 is SGHVS and CDR2 is FNYEAQ. The CDR3 spans 13 residues. The J segment lost 6 bases and the V segment lost 5 bases, leaving 5 bases of the junction unmatched. The CDR3 DNA follows: TGTGCCAGCAGCATGGGACTATTTGATACGCAGTATTTT. Its translation is CASSMGLFDTQYF.

The chain combines TRBV6-1 with TRBJ2-7; D possibly corresponds to TRBD1 (6 bases). Germline CDR1 is MNHNS and CDR2 is SASEGT. The CDR3 has 14 amino acids. Deletions cut 5 bases from V and 3 bases from J, with 14 bases between. The DNA of the CDR3 is TGTGCCAGCAGTTCCAGGGGCAGCATCTACGAGCAGTACTTC. Its protein is CASSSRGSIYEQYF.

This clone has more than one count but fewer than ten. This sequence joins TRBV6-1 and TRBJ2-7; TRBD1 matches 9 bases. V trimming: 3 bases; J trimming: 2 bases; junction bases outside the gene matches: 8. The CDR3 runs to 16 residues. Germline-derived CDR1 and CDR2 are MNHNS and SASEGT. The CDR3 DNA reads as TGTGCCAGCAGTGAGATAATGGGACAGGGTCCCTACGAGCAGTACTTC. Translated: CASSEIMGQGPYEQYF.

V gene TRBV6-1 combines with J gene TRBJ1-4; TRBD1 agrees at 10 bases. Trimming removed 4 bases from V and 0 bases from J; junction bases left unmatched: 11. The CDR3 sequence is 19 residues long. Per germline, CDR1 MNHNS and CDR2 SASEGT. CDR3 in DNA: TGTGCCAGCAGTGGCTACCGGGACAGGGGCTTTGCAACTAATGAAAAACTGTTTTTT. Protein: CASSGYRDRGFATNEKLFF.

The genes are TRBV7-9 and TRBJ1-4; possible D gene TRBD1, 5 bases. The CDR3 runs 17 residues. V was cut by 5 bases and J by 8 bases, with 24 bases left in between. Germline loops: CDR1 SEHNR, CDR2 FQNEAQ (reference sequence). This CDR3 is CASSPTNQGRVKEKLFF. CDR3 sequence (DNA): TGTGCCAGCAGCCCAACCAACCAAGGCAGGGTAAAGGAAAAACTGTTTTTT.

The chain recombines TRBV19 with TRBJ2-2, with D possibly TRBD2 on 6 matching bases. V was clipped by 5 bases and J by 1 base, with 11 bases between them. Germline assignment: CDR1 LNHDA and CDR2 SQIVND (reference sequence). The CDR3 contains 15 residues. The CDR3 sequence is CASSPGEGNTGELFF. The CDR3, as DNA: TGTGCCAGTAGTCCGGGAGAGGGGAACACCGGGGAGCTGTTTTTT.

V usage is TRBV27 and J usage is TRBJ2-5, with TRBD2 as a possible D gene (6 bases). The J call is in doubt because the DNA end fits TRBJ2-7 better. CDR1 is MNHEY, CDR2 SMNVEV, per germline (reference sequence). The CDR3 has 15 residues. The CDR3 DNA is TGTGCCAGCAGTTTTAAGCCGGGACTGGCCTACGAGCAGTACTTC. This translates into CASSFKPGLAYEQYF.

The chain carries TRBV25-1 and TRBJ2-5, with TRBD2 as a possible D gene (5 bases). This CDR3 is 13 amino acids long. Deletions cut 8 bases from V and 1 base from J, with 11 bases between. CDR1 and CDR2 (germline): MGHDK, SYGVNS. CDR3 in amino acids: CASAKRPQETQYF. DNA for the CDR3: TGTGCCAGCGCGAAGCGGCCCCAAGAGACCCAGTACTTC.

The chain links TRBV6-5 to TRBJ1-6; D ambiguous. Trimming removed 7 bases at V and 4 bases at J, with 8 bases between. This CDR3 is 13 amino acids long. Germline V CDR1 and CDR2: MNHEY, SVGAGI. The chain's CDR3 is CASKSSYNSPLHF. CDR3 DNA sequence: TGTGCCAGCAAGAGCTCTTATAATTCACCCCTCCACTTT.

J is TRBJ2-1 and V is TRBV19; possible D gene TRBD2, 5 bases. The CDR3 sequence is 13 residues long. Trimming pared 1 base from V and 9 bases from J, leaving 10 bases between. Germline values: CDR1 LNHDA, CDR2 SQIVND (reference sequence). The CDR3 region is CASSIVAGGEQFF. The CDR3 DNA reads TGTGCCAGTAGTATAGTAGCCGGAGGTGAGCAGTTCTTC.

This clone was counted a single time. This chain uses TRBV28 with TRBJ2-2; 12 bases agree with TRBD1. The CDR3 sequence is 15 residues long. The V gene end was trimmed by 7 bases and the J gene end by 5 bases; junction bases not matched to a gene: 5. CDR1 is MDHEN, CDR2 SYDVKM, per germline. Here the CDR3 reads CASTGDRGRTGELFF. CDR3 nucleotides: TGTGCCAGCACCGGGGACAGGGGGCGAACCGGGGAGCTGTTTTTT. Using reference TRBV28 and TRBJ2-2 for the parts outside the CDR3, the full variable domain is DVKVTQSSRYLVKRTGEKVFLECVQDMDHENMFWYRQDPGLGLRLIYFSYDVKMKEKGDIPEGYSVSREKKERFSLILESASTNQTSMYLCASTGDRGRTGELFFGEGSRLTVL.

This chain uses TRBV11-2 with TRBJ1-6, with D perhaps TRBD1 (6 bases). The CDR3 consists of 15 residues. V gave up 6 bases and J gave up 5 bases, with 14 bases separating them. CDR1 is SGHAT, CDR2 FQNNGV, per germline. CDR3 amino acids: CASRTLTGNNSPLHF. The CDR3 DNA reads as TGTGCCAGCAGAACGTTAACAGGGAATAATTCACCCCTCCACTTT. The complete variable domain, with remaining parts taken from reference TRBV11-2 and TRBJ1-6, reads EAGVAQSPRYKIIEKRQSVAFWCNPISGHATLYWYQQILGQGPKLLIQFQNNGVVDDSQLPKDRFSAERLKGVDSTLKIQPAKLEDSAVYLCASRTLTGNNSPLHFGNGTRLTVT.

The chain uses TRBV30 and TRBJ1-3; a possible D gene is TRBD1 (6 bases). This CDR3 spans 14 amino acids. Germline assignment: CDR1 GTSNPN and CDR2 SVGIG (reference sequence). Trimming stripped 0 bases from V and 4 bases from J, with 10 bases between. CDR3 bases: TGTGCCTGGAGTGTAAACGGACAGGGAAACACCATATATTTT. Residues: CAWSVNGQGNTIYF. Filled out from reference TRBV30 and TRBJ1-3, the complete variable domain reads SQTIHQWPATLVQPVGSPLSLECTVEGTSNPNLYWYRQAAGRGLQLLFYSVGIGQISSEVPQNLSASRPQDRQFILSSKKLLLSDSGFYLCAWSVNGQGNTIYFGEGSWLTVV.

This chain connects TRBV7-9 to TRBJ1-5; 7 nucleotides line up with TRBD1. This CDR3 spans 14 amino acids. CDR1 and CDR2 (germline): SEHNR, FQNEAQ (reference sequence). V shed 7 bases and J 7 bases; nucleotides not matched to a gene: 10. The CDR3 spells CASNDDRVGQPQHF. The CDR3, as DNA: TGTGCCAGCAACGACGACAGGGTCGGCCAGCCCCAGCATTTT.

This chain connects TRBV30 to TRBJ2-7; TRBD1 might be the D (7 bases). Germline V lookup: CDR1 GTSNPN, CDR2 SVGIG (reference sequence). The CDR3 has 15 amino acids. Trimming left V 1 base short and J 2 bases short, with 15 bases between. The CDR3 nucleotides read TGTGCCTGGAGTGCCGCCAGGGGGGCACCCTACGAGCAGTACTTC. Its protein is CAWSAARGAPYEQYF.

The chain carries TRBV6-1 and TRBJ2-1; D remains unclear. There are 12 residues in the CDR3. Germline V gene lookup returns CDR1 MNHNS and CDR2 SASEGT. V was pared by 5 bases and J by 13 bases, with 15 bases between. This chain's CDR3 is CASSPIESSQFF. The CDR3 DNA reads TGTGCCAGCAGTCCAATCGAGTCAAGTCAGTTCTTC.

V usage is TRBV5-4 and J usage is TRBJ1-1; 12 positions agree with TRBD1. This CDR3 spans 15 amino acids. V lost 4 bases and J lost 1; bases outside the gene matches: 2. Germline CDR1 SGHNT, CDR2 YYREEE (reference sequence). The CDR3, as DNA: TGTGCCAGCAGCACGGGACAGGGGGCGAACACTGAAGCTTTCTTT. It encodes CASSTGQGANTEAFF.

Comment on this clone: Other nucleotide sequences from this sample produce the same CDR3. The chain carries TRBV29-1 and TRBJ2-7, with 14 bases fitting TRBD2. This CDR3 region has 13 residues. Germline V CDR1 and CDR2: SQVTM, ANQGSEA. J gave up 7 bases and V 7 bases, and 6 bases lay outside the gene matches. DNA of the CDR3: TGCAGCGCTGGACTAGCGGGAGGTTTAGAGCAGTACTTC. It yields the protein CSAGLAGGLEQYF.

This chain connects TRBV30 to TRBJ1-3; 9 bases match TRBD1. CDR3 length equals 13 residues. V trimming: 2 bases; J trimming: 9 bases; junction bases outside the gene matches: 5. CDR1 GTSNPN and CDR2 SVGIG come from the germline V gene (reference sequence). In DNA, the CDR3 is TGTGCCTGGAGTCGGACAGGGGACGGCACCATATATTTT. Its translation: CAWSRTGDGTIYF. The complete variable domain, with remaining parts taken from reference TRBV30 and TRBJ1-3, reads SQTIHQWPATLVQPVGSPLSLECTVEGTSNPNLYWYRQAAGRGLQLLFYSVGIGQISSEVPQNLSASRPQDRQFILSSKKLLLSDSGFYLCAWSRTGDGTIYFGEGSWLTVV.

V gene TRBV19 combines with J gene TRBJ1-1, with a tentative D call TRBD1 (5 bases). Germline V gene lookup returns CDR1 LNHDA and CDR2 SQIVND (reference sequence). The V and J ends lost 5 bases and 4 bases respectively, with 14 bases between them. The CDR3 length is 14 residues. The CDR3 region is CASSPRSGGTEAFF. In DNA form, the CDR3 reads TGTGCCAGTAGTCCCCGATCCGGGGGCACTGAAGCTTTCTTT.

The chain combines TRBV5-4 with TRBJ1-2, with D possibly matching TRBD1 (6 bases). Germline V CDR1 and CDR2: SGHNT, YYREEE (reference sequence). The CDR3 sequence is 13 residues long. V was shortened by 4 bases and J by 7 bases, with 14 bases between the two germline ends. CDR3 region: CASSPQGISGYTF. The CDR3 DNA reads TGTGCCAGCAGCCCACAGGGCATCTCTGGCTACACCTTC.

The table lists this clone with a few counts. This chain links TRBV5-6 with TRBJ2-7; D unresolved. The CDR3 has 13 amino acids. V lost 1 base and J lost 3, with 8 bases in between. The germline V gene encodes CDR1 SGHDT and CDR2 YYEEEE. CDR3 residues: CASSLILNYEQYF. The CDR3 nucleotides read TGTGCCAGCAGCTTGATTCTTAACTACGAGCAGTACTTC.